What follows are 12 T cell receptor beta chains derived from one specimen sequenced in a study of T cell changes during pregnancy in multiple sclerosis. Clones were read by immunoSEQ multiplex PCR, and TCRdb kept only the in-frame ones, dropping some. The table lists tens of thousands of clones, 85% to 90% of them singletons. Source: CD4+ T cells from peripheral blood mononuclear cells, taken in the first trimester of pregnancy. These receptors were obtained from a female donor with multiple sclerosis, enrolled in a pregnancy study.

Here the CDR3 reads CASSSPASGVEQFF. DNA of the CDR3: TGCGCCAGCAGCTCCCCCGCTAGCGGTGTTGAGCAGTTCTTC. The chain recombines TRBV5-1 with TRBJ2-1; 7 positions match TRBD2. Unmatched junction bases numbered 9, after V lost 3 bases and J lost 9 bases. The CDR3 loop spans 14 amino acids. Germline lookup yields CDR1 SGHRS and CDR2 YFSETQ.

The rearrangement links TRBV19 to TRBJ2-2; 8 positions agree with TRBD2. Germline V gene data show CDR1 as LNHDA and CDR2 as SQIVND (reference sequence). V dropped 6 bases and J dropped 4; count of bases not matched to a gene: 7. The CDR3 spans 15 residues. CDR3 nucleotide sequence: TGTGCCAGTAGACGCGGGGGGCAAATCACCGGGGAGCTGTTTTTT. This codes for CASRRGGQITGELFF.

CDR3 protein: CASSELLRDRVYEQYF. DNA of the CDR3: TGCGCCAGCAGCGAATTACTACGGGACAGGGTCTACGAGCAGTACTTC. The chain has TRBV5-1 and TRBJ2-7; 9 positions agree with TRBD1. V was clipped by 4 bases and J by 3 bases; unmatched bases: 11. The CDR3 has 16 residues. The V gene's germline CDR1 is SGHRS and CDR2 YFSETQ.

This clone was seen only once. The chain employs TRBV18 and TRBJ1-1; tentative D call: TRBD1 (6 bases). Germline V gene data show CDR1 as KGHSH and CDR2 as LQKENI. The CDR3 is 13 amino acids. Trimming cost V 4 bases and J 1 base, with 7 bases left between them. The CDR3 DNA is TGTGCCAGCTCACTGACAGGGAACACTGAAGCTTTCTTT. Translated, it gives CASSLTGNTEAFF.

This clone was counted only a few times. The gene calls are TRBV27 and TRBJ1-1; 9 bases line up with TRBD1. Germline values: CDR1 MNHEY, CDR2 SMNVEV (reference sequence). CDR3 length equals 15 residues. Trimming cost V 4 bases and J 4 bases; bases outside gene matches: 7. The CDR3 loop is CASSYRGRGATEAFF. DNA for the CDR3: TGTGCCAGCAGTTACAGGGGGCGCGGGGCCACTGAAGCTTTCTTT.

The chain has TRBV28 and TRBJ2-2; D is undetermined. Between the trimmed V and J ends, which lost 3 bases and 7 bases, there was a span of 6 bases. The CDR3 length is 12 residues. Germline lookup yields CDR1 MDHEN and CDR2 SYDVKM. In DNA, the CDR3 is TGTGCCAGCAGTTTCCAGGTCGGGGAGCTGTTTTTT. Amino acids: CASSFQVGELFF.

The J gene is TRBJ2-1, the V gene TRBV5-6, with a weak D call TRBD2 (5 bases). Looked up from germline, CDR1 is SGHDT and CDR2 is YYEEEE. The CDR3 has 12 residues. V lost 0 bases, J lost 9 bases, and 7 bases lay in between. The CDR3 sequence: CASSLGLAEQFF. The CDR3 DNA reads TGTGCCAGCAGCTTGGGGCTAGCTGAGCAGTTCTTC.

With regard to this clone: This sample also contains other DNA sequences that code for the same CDR3. The V and J genes are TRBV9 and TRBJ2-7, with 12 bases fitting TRBD2. Germline V lookup: CDR1 SGDLS, CDR2 YYNGEE. The CDR3 contains 14 residues. Trimming removed 3 bases from V and 3 bases from J; junction bases left unmatched: 1. Here the CDR3 reads CASSEGLAGYEQYF. Written as DNA, the CDR3 is TGTGCCAGCAGCGAGGGACTAGCGGGCTACGAGCAGTACTTC.

The chain joins TRBV5-1 to TRBJ2-3; 9 bases map to TRBD1. Germline CDR1 SGHRS, CDR2 YFSETQ. The V segment lost 4 bases and the J segment 7 bases; nucleotides outside the gene matches: 10. This CDR3 has 15 amino acids. The CDR3 protein is CASSLRDREPYTQYF. CDR3 nucleotides: TGCGCCAGCAGCCTCCGGGACAGGGAACCGTATACGCAGTATTTT.

This chain joins TRBV4-1 and TRBJ1-4; 7 bases are shared with TRBD1. CDR3 size: 15 residues. The germline V gene has CDR1 MGHRA and CDR2 YSYEKL. J gave up 7 bases and V 0 bases, and 5 bases lay outside the gene matches. The CDR3 bases are TGCGCCAGCAGCCAAGATCAGGGGGGTAGTGAAAAACTGTTTTTT. Translated, it gives CASSQDQGGSEKLFF.

The sample holds one count of this clone. The gene calls are TRBV19 and TRBJ1-5; 7 positions match TRBD1. The V gene end was trimmed by 5 bases and the J gene end by 6 bases; junction bases not matched to a gene: 10. This CDR3 comprises 15 residues. Germline CDR1 reads LNHDA; CDR2 reads SQIVND (reference sequence). CDR3 bases: TGTGCCAGTAGTGCCCAAGACAGGGCAGGTCAGCCCCAGCATTTT. Translation gives CASSAQDRAGQPQHF.

The count of this clone is one. The chain is built from TRBV6-1 and TRBJ2-2; no definite D call. This CDR3 has 15 amino acids. Germline-derived CDR1 and CDR2 are MNHNS and SASEGT. The V and J ends lost 4 bases and 5 bases respectively, with 14 bases between them. The CDR3 sequence: CASSGLLQFTGELFF. CDR3 DNA: TGTGCCAGCAGTGGGCTGCTACAGTTTACCGGGGAGCTGTTTTTT.